This T cell receptor (beta chain) was found in a study of T cells in Graves' hyperthyroidism and ophthalmopathy. RNA transcripts were the template for amplifying TCR beta CDR3 regions. The TCR CDR3 first-round RT-PCR relied on the HTBI primer set. TCRdb passed the multiplex PCR reads through MiXCR, listing each CDR3 protein once. The table lists over 200,000 distinct CDR3 sequences, 15% to 20% of them singletons. Germline loops: CDR1 MNHNS, CDR2 SASEGT. V was shortened by 6 bases and J by 8 bases, with 22 bases between the two germline ends. The CDR3 extends over 16 amino acids. This rearrangement joins TRBV6-1 to TRBJ1-4; tentatively, D is TRBD1 (6 bases). Sequencing was performed on blood. The sequence derives from a man between 35 and 55 years old with Graves' hyperthyroidism. DNA of the CDR3: TGTGCCAGCAGCACCGGGGCGGGGGGGGCTGGGGAAAAACTGTTTTTT. Its translation is CASSTGAGGAGEKLFF.